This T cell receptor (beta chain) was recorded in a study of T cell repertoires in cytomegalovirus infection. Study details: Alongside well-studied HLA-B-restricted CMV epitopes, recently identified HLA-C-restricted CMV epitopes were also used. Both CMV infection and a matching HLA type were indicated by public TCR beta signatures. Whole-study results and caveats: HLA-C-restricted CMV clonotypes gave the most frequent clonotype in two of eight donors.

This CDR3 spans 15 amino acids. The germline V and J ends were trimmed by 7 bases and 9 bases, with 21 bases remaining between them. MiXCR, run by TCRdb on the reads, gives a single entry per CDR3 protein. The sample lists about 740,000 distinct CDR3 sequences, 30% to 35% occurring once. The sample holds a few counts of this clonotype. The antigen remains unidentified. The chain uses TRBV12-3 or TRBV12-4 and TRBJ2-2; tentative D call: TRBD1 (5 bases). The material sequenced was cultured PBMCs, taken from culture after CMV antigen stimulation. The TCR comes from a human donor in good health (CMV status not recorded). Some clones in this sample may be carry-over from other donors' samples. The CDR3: CASTMGQGRTRELFF. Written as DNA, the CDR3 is TGTGCCAGCACAATGGGGCAGGGAAGAACGAGGGAGCTGTTTTTT.